This T cell receptor beta chain was observed in a study of T cells in women clearing cervical HPV infection. Profiled with immunoSEQ multiplex PCR; TCRdb holds only in-frame clones, not every one. In total, the table holds more than 20,000 clones. As concerns this clone: The read finishes 3 residues shy of the CDR3 end, and the germline J gene is used to complete it.

Cervical HPV DNA detected by MY09/MY11 PCR, typed by dot-blot. This CDR3 is built from 14 residues. Unmatched junction bases numbered 12, after V lost 7 bases and J lost 5 bases. CDR1 SQVTM and CDR2 ANQGSEA come from the germline V gene. The chain links TRBV29-1 to TRBJ2-7, with 9 bases fitting TRBD1. The specimen sequenced was blood buffy coat. The sequence was collected from a woman aged 18-69 years with a cervical HPV16 infection that either progressed to CIN3+ or cleared (not recorded which). CDR3 DNA, as far as it was read: TGCAGCGCTAGGCCGGGACAGGGAGTCCACGAG. This translates into CSARPGQGVHE. The entire CDR3 sequence reads CSARPGQGVHEQYF.